This TCR beta chain was sequenced during a study of T-cell reconstitution after alpha-beta-depleted transplantation in children. This clonotype was observed a handful of times. The CDR3 loop spans 13 amino acids. The germline gives CDR1 MNHEY, CDR2 SVGAGI. Trimming removed 5 bases at V and 4 bases at J, with 6 bases between. Researchers prepared the TCRbeta library using unique molecular identifiers, the study reports. TCRdb passed the PCR reads through MiXCR, listing each CDR3 protein once. The table lists about 600,000 distinct CDR3 sequences, under 12% of them singletons, with roughly 3.9% in the top ten.

This specimen consisted of PBMCs from the stem cell graft donor, obtained from the stem cell graft. This clonotype was obtained from a human donor who donated a stem cell graft to a child with acute myeloid leukemia. V and J are TRBV6-5 and TRBJ1-6; D not certain. CDR3 protein: CASSTGYNSPLHF. For the CDR3, the DNA is TGTGCCAGCAGTACCGGGTATAATTCACCCCTCCACTTT.